This entry describes one T cell receptor (beta chain). Its antigen is unknown. Clones were read by immunoSEQ multiplex PCR, and TCRdb kept only the in-frame ones, dropping some. The sample shows approximately 17,000 clones, about three quarters of them seen only once. The entry originates in a study of T cells after posttransplantation cyclophosphamide. Cyclophosphamide on days +3 and +4 followed busulfan-fludarabine conditioning and a marrow graft. Study outcomes and limitations: Later blood repertoires were often dominated by clones from the donor CD8+ memory compartment. TRB overlap between skin or GI tissue T cells and blood was limited.

This specimen was CD8+ T cells sorted from PBMCs, taken 1,700 to 2,000 days after a stem cell transplant with posttransplant cyclophosphamide. This receptor was taken from a female patient in her 40s who received an allogeneic stem cell transplant from a related donor, was CMV-positive, and had no GVHD. Some of these T cells may belong to the graft donor.

In DNA form, the CDR3 reads TGTGCCAGCAGTTGGGACAGGGGGAATTCACCCCTCCACTTT. It codes for CASSWDRGNSPLHF. This chain links TRBV27 with TRBJ1-6; 11 nucleotides agree with TRBD1. This CDR3 spans 14 amino acids. Germline-derived CDR1 and CDR2 are MNHEY and SMNVEV (reference sequence). V shed 4 bases, J shed 7 bases, and the junction held 0 bases outside the gene matches.